A single sample gave rise to the 16 T cell receptor beta chains below, sequenced in a study of shared clonotypes between healthy human individuals. Method: immunoSEQ multiplex PCR; TCRdb's copy keeps in-frame clones and lacks some. The table records approximately 2.1 million clones, 85% to 95% of them present only once. Sequencing used naive CD4+ T cells from PBMCs. Subset: CD45RA+ positively selected. The receptors originated from a man younger than 35 in good health. Some clones in this sample may be carry-over from other donors' samples.

This clone has a handful of counts. The genes are TRBV29-1 and TRBJ1-1, with D perhaps matching TRBD1 (5 bases). The V gene lost 4 bases and the J gene lost 1 base, with 13 bases spanning the gap. CDR1 and CDR2 (germline): SQVTM, ANQGSEA. The CDR3 runs 14 residues. The CDR3 DNA reads TGCAGCGTTGCACAGGCCCAGGGGAACACTGAAGCTTTCTTT. Translating it yields CSVAQAQGNTEAFF.

The chain has TRBV7-2 and TRBJ2-1; TRBD1 agrees at 9 bases. V was clipped by 5 bases and J by 10 bases; unmatched bases: 12. The germline gives CDR1 SGHTA, CDR2 FQGNSA. The CDR3 has 15 amino acids. The CDR3 spells CASSPGTGWTEEQFF. As DNA, the CDR3 is TGTGCCAGCAGCCCCGGGACAGGGTGGACCGAGGAGCAGTTCTTC. Looking up the rest from reference TRBV7-2 and TRBJ2-1 gives the full variable domain: GAGVSQSPSNKVTEKGKDVELRCDPISGHTALYWYRQSLGQGLEFLIYFQGNSAPDKSGLPSDRFSAERTGGSVSTLTIQRTQQEDSAVYLCASSPGTGWTEEQFFGPGTRLTVL.

The genes are TRBV30 and TRBJ1-2, with D perhaps matching TRBD1 (5 bases). Trimming shortened V by 3 bases and J by 5 bases, and 22 bases separated the two germline ends. CDR1 and CDR2 from the germline V gene are GTSNPN and SVGIG (reference sequence). The CDR3 has 16 amino acids. DNA of the CDR3: TGTGCCTGGAGGAGGATGGGAGCCCCACGACAGTATGGCTACACCTTC. Translation gives CAWRRMGAPRQYGYTF.

A note on this clone: The germline gene is not matched at one end of the junction; a read error may be the cause. The rearrangement joins TRBV6-1 to TRBJ1-5; tentatively, D is TRBD1 (5 bases). Germline V gene lookup returns CDR1 MNHNS and CDR2 SASEGT. This CDR3 spans 13 amino acids. CDR3 amino acids: CASRLDSTQLQHF. Written as DNA, the CDR3 is TGTGCCAGCAGGTTAGACAGCACTCAGCTCCAGCATTTT.

About this clone: The identical CDR3 is also encoded by other nucleotide sequences in the sample. The chain carries TRBV19 and TRBJ2-3; D is unclear. V shed 3 bases and J shed 6 bases, with 4 bases lying between them. The CDR3 spans 11 residues. Germline lookup yields CDR1 LNHDA and CDR2 SQIVND (reference sequence). CDR3 sequence (DNA): TGTGCCAGTAGTATTGCCGATACGCAGTATTTT. This sequence encodes CASSIADTQYF.

The V call is TRBV6-7, the J call TRBJ1-2, with D possibly TRBD1 on 5 matching bases. TRBV6-7 has ORF status, its function being uncertain. Trimming took 2 bases from V and 3 from J, leaving 10 bases between them. The CDR3 extends over 14 amino acids. The CDR3 coding sequence is TGTGCCAGCAGTTACGGGGGGTTGTACTATGGCTACACCTTC. Its protein is CASSYGGLYYGYTF.

This clone has a single count. This rearrangement joins TRBV7-7 to TRBJ2-3; tentative D call: TRBD2 (5 bases). This CDR3 is 16 amino acids long. Per germline, CDR1 SSHAT and CDR2 FNYEAQ (reference sequence). The V gene lost 6 bases and the J gene lost 2 bases, with 18 bases spanning the gap. This CDR3 reads CASSFLLEGLTDTQYF. The CDR3 DNA sequence: TGTGCCAGCAGTTTTCTTTTAGAGGGCCTCACAGATACGCAGTATTTT. Using reference TRBV7-7 and TRBJ2-3 for the parts outside the CDR3, the full variable domain is GAGVSQSPRYKVTKRGQDVTLRCDPISSHATLYWYQQALGQGPEFLTYFNYEAQPDKSGLPSDRFSAERPEGSISTLTIQRTEQRDSAMYRCASSFLLEGLTDTQYFGPGTRLTVL.

DNA of the CDR3: TGTGCCAGCAGTTTATTGCAGGGGATGGGAGGCTACACCTTC. Protein: CASSLLQGMGGYTF. V usage is TRBV28 and J usage is TRBJ1-2; weak D call: TRBD1 (6 bases). Deletions cut 1 base from V and 8 bases from J, with 14 bases between. CDR1 is MDHEN and CDR2 is SYDVKM in the germline V gene. The CDR3 runs 14 residues.

This chain joins TRBV11-2 and TRBJ2-3, with TRBD1 matching 11 bases. V was pared by 6 bases and J by 4 bases, with 6 bases of the junction left unmatched. The length of the CDR3 is 15 residues. Germline-derived CDR1 and CDR2 are SGHAT and FQNNGV. This chain's CDR3 is CASRLWTGGADTQYF. The CDR3 DNA reads as TGTGCCAGCAGGCTGTGGACAGGGGGCGCAGATACGCAGTATTTT.

On this clone: At one end the junction does not follow the germline gene, possibly because of a read error. The V call is TRBV5-1, the J call TRBJ2-3; the D is unclear. The CDR3 spans 16 residues. CDR1 and CDR2 (germline): SGHRS, YFSETQ. For the CDR3, the DNA is TGCGCCAGCAGCTTGGAGCTTGGGCAGAACACAAATACGCAGTATTTT. It encodes CASSLELGQNTNTQYF.

The chain is built from TRBV7-9 and TRBJ2-5, with 7 positions matching TRBD2. The V gene end was trimmed by 3 bases and the J gene end by 2 bases; junction bases not matched to a gene: 6. The CDR3 extends over 15 amino acids. The germline V gene has CDR1 SEHNR and CDR2 FQNEAQ (reference sequence). Here the CDR3 reads CASSFGGGRQETQYF. For the CDR3, the DNA is TGTGCCAGCAGCTTTGGGGGAGGGCGTCAAGAGACCCAGTACTTC.

The sample holds a few counts of this clone. The chain recombines TRBV4-1 with TRBJ1-5, with D maybe TRBD1 (5 bases). V lost 0 bases to trimming and J lost 4 bases, with 22 bases between them. This CDR3 has 19 residues. The germline V gene encodes CDR1 MGHRA and CDR2 YSYEKL. The CDR3 region is CASSQDYFGAARSNQPQHF. The CDR3 DNA sequence: TGCGCCAGCAGCCAAGATTATTTTGGGGCCGCCCGCTCGAATCAGCCCCAGCATTTT.

The chain carries TRBV7-3 and TRBJ2-1; 15 bases line up with TRBD2. This CDR3 comprises 15 residues. V gave up 5 bases and J gave up 9 bases; unmatched junction bases: 5. Germline V gene data show CDR1 as SGHTA and CDR2 as FQGTGA. Written as DNA, the CDR3 is TGTGCCAGCAGCCTCGGACTAGCGGGAGGGGGTGAGCAGTTCTTC. Translating it yields CASSLGLAGGGEQFF.

This rearrangement joins TRBV5-1 to TRBJ2-3; 9 nucleotides line up with TRBD1. The CDR3 spans 14 residues. The ends lost 6 bases at V and 4 bases at J; junction bases unmatched: 6. Germline CDR1 SGHRS, CDR2 YFSETQ. CDR3 residues: CASTTTGGADTQYF. In nucleotides, the CDR3 is TGCGCCAGCACCACGACAGGGGGGGCAGATACGCAGTATTTT.

The rearrangement joins TRBV28 to TRBJ2-2; D gene unclear. The germline gives CDR1 MDHEN, CDR2 SYDVKM. This CDR3 is built from 14 residues. V lost 3 bases, J lost 8 bases, and 13 bases lay in between. CDR3 nucleotides: TGTGCCAGCAGTTTGACTGTGCCCAGGGGGGAGCTGTTTTTT. Translation: CASSLTVPRGELFF.

The CDR3 bases are TGTGCCAGCAGCTTCTCCTCCAGCTCTGGAAACACCATATATTTT. This encodes CASSFSSSSGNTIYF. V is TRBV7-2 and J is TRBJ1-3; D gene uncertain. The ends were cut back, 3 bases at V and 0 bases at J, with 9 bases in the middle. This CDR3 region has 15 residues. CDR1 and CDR2 from the germline V gene are SGHTA and FQGNSA. The full variable domain, in which reference TRBV7-2 and TRBJ1-3 provide the parts outside the CDR3, is GAGVSQSPSNKVTEKGKDVELRCDPISGHTALYWYRQSLGQGLEFLIYFQGNSAPDKSGLPSDRFSAERTGGSVSTLTIQRTQQEDSAVYLCASSFSSSSGNTIYFGEGSWLTVV.